This T cell receptor beta chain was sequenced during a study of T cells in localized non-small cell lung cancer. V was cut by 0 bases and J by 6 bases, with 12 bases left in between. CDR3 length: 15 amino acids. The germline CDR1 and CDR2 sequences are MNHGY and SAAAGT. By proportion, this clone is medium-sized. Repertoires were generated with immunoSEQ multiplex PCR, while TCRdb's copy carries only in-frame clones and drops some. Of about 2,600 clones listed, around 26% were seen once; the top ten hold about 7.4%. The TCR sequence derives from a male donor older than 55 with stage II squamous cell lung carcinoma. V and J are TRBV6-8 and TRBJ1-5; D is ambiguous. The starting material was lung tumor tissue, obtained before any cancer treatment. CDR3 loop: CASSYSLLAGQPQHF. CDR3 nucleotides: TGTGCCAGCAGTTACTCACTTCTGGCTGGTCAGCCCCAGCATTTT.